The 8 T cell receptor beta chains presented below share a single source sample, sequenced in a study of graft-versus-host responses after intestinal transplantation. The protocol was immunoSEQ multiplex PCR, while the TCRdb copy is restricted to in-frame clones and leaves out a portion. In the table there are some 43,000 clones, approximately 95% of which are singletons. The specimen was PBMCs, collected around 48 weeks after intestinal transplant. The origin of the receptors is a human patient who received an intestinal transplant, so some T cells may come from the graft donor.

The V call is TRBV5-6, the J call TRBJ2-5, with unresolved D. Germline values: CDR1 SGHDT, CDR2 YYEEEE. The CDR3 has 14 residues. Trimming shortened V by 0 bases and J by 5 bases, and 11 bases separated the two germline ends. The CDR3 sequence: CASSLASLLETQYF. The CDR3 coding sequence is TGTGCCAGCAGCTTGGCGTCGTTATTGGAGACCCAGTACTTC.

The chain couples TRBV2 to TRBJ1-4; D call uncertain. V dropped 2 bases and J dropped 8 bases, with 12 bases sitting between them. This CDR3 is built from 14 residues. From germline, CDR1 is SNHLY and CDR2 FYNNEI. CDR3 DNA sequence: TGTGCCAGCAGTGAAAGAGGGCCCGGGGAAAAACTGTTTTTT. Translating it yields CASSERGPGEKLFF. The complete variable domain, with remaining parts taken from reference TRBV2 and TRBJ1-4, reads EPEVTQTPSHQVTQMGQEVILRCVPISNHLYFYWYRQILGQKVEFLVSFYNNEISEKSEIFDDQFSVERPDGSNFTLKIRSTKLEDSAMYFCASSERGPGEKLFFGSGTQLSVL.

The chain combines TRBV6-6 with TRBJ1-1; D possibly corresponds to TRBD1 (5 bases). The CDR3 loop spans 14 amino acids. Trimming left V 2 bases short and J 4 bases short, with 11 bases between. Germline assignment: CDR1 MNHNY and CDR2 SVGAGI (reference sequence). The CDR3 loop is CASSYGGASTEAFF. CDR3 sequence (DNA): TGTGCCAGCAGTTACGGCGGGGCGAGCACTGAAGCTTTCTTT.

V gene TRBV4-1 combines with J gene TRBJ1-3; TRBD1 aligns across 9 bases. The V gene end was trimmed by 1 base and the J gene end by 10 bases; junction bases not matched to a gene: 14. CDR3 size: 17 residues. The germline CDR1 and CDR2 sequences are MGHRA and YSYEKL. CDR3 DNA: TGCGCCAGCAGCCAAGTGGTCGGGACAGGGAGATGGGGAACCATATATTTT. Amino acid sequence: CASSQVVGTGRWGTIYF.

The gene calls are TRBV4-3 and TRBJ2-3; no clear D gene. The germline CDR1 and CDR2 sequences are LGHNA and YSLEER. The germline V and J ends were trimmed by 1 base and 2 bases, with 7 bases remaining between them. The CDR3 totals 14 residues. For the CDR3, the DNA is TGCGCCAGCAGCCAAGTTGGTATCACAGATACGCAGTATTTT. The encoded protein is CASSQVGITDTQYF.

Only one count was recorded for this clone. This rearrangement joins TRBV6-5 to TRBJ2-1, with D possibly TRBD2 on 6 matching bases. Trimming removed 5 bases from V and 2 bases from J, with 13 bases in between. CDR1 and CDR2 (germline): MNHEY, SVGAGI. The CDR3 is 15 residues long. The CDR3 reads CASSPGSSAYNEQFF. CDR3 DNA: TGTGCCAGCAGTCCGGGATCTAGCGCCTACAATGAGCAGTTCTTC.

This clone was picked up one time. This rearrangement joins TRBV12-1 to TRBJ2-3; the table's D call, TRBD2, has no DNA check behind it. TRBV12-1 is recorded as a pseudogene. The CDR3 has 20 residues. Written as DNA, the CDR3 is TGTGCCAGCAGCTTTGAGGCCAGCGGGGGGCCTCCAAACACGACAGATACGCAGTATTTT. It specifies CASSFEASGGPPNTTDTQYF.

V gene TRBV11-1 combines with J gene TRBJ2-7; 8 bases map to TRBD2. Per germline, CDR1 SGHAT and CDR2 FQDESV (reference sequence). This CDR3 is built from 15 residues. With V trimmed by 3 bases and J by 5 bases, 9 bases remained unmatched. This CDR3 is CASSFTTGRGDEQYF. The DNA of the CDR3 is TGTGCCAGCAGCTTTACGACGGGGCGGGGGGACGAGCAGTACTTC.